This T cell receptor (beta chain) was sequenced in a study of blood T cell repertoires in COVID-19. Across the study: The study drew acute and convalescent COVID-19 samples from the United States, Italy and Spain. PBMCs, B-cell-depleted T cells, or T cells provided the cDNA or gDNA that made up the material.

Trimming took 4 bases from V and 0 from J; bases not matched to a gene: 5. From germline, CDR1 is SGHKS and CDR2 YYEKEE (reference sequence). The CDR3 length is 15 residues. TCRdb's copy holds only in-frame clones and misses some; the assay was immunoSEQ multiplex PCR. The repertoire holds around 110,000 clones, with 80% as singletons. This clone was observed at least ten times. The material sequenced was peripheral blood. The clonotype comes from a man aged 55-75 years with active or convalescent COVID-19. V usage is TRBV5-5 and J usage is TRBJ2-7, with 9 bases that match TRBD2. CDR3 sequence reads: CASSRLAASSYEQYF. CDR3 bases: TGTGCCAGCAGCCGACTAGCGGCTTCCTCCTACGAGCAGTACTTC.